The 27 T cell receptor beta chains below come from one sample, sequenced in a study of T cells expressing NK-cell markers (dated by TCRdb to the early 2020s). To prepare the library, 5' RACE was applied. Reads for this sample came from an Illumina HiSeq 2000. One entry per CDR3 protein sequence results from the TCRdb reprocessing of the reads, with DNA left out. This sample's records show 500,000 to 700,000 distinct CDR3 sequences. Approximately 3.5% of the sample is held by the ten biggest clonotypes. Material for sequencing was blood T cells: a sorted CD56 or NKG2C T cell subset, CD4+ or CD8+ T cells, or bulk PBMC T cells (not recorded which). The receptors come from a young man in good health. Donor details come from another sample of the same person, matched by shared clones.

The V and J genes are TRBV5-5 and TRBJ2-5; TCRdb's D call, TRBD2, is unchecked because there is no DNA. The CDR3 is 14 amino acids. Germline-derived CDR1 and CDR2 are SGHKS and YYEKEE (reference sequence). The CDR3 loop is CASSFAGGRETQYF. The full variable domain, in which reference TRBV5-5 and TRBJ2-5 provide the parts outside the CDR3, is DAGVTQSPTHLIKTRGQQVTLRCSPISGHKSVSWYQQVLGQGPQFIFQYYEKEERGRGNFPDRFSARQFPNYSSELNVNALLLGDSALYLCASSFAGGRETQYFGPGTRLLVL.

V usage is TRBV4-3 and J usage is TRBJ2-1. Germline V gene data show CDR1 as LGHNA and CDR2 as YSLEER. The CDR3 is 15 amino acids. CDR3: CASSQDLIQANEQFF.

The genes are TRBV12-3 or TRBV12-4 and TRBJ2-5. CDR3 length: 14 residues. CDR3 sequence reads: CASSLGRPRETQYF.

The chain uses TRBV20-1 and TRBJ1-1; TCRdb lists TRBD1, though no DNA is available to test this call. Germline V gene data show CDR1 as DFQATT and CDR2 as SNEGSKA (reference sequence). The CDR3 spans 16 residues. CDR3 region: CSARDPVAPVNTEAFF.

The gene calls are TRBV6-1 and TRBJ2-1; TCRdb indicates TRBD2, and absent DNA this call remains unverified. The germline V gene encodes CDR1 MNHNS and CDR2 SASEGT. There are 16 residues in the CDR3. This chain's CDR3 is CATTLTGTSGTNEQFF.

Here the CDR3 reads CASSLRGTEALFLSQPQHF. The rearrangement uses TRBV7-8 and TRBJ1-5; as DNA is missing, the TRBD1 call by TCRdb cannot be tested. CDR1 and CDR2 from the germline V gene are SGHVS and FQNEAQ. The CDR3 extends over 19 amino acids.

V usage is TRBV29-1 and J usage is TRBJ2-5; as DNA is missing, the TRBD2 call by TCRdb cannot be tested. In germline, CDR1 is SQVTM, CDR2 ANQGSEA. There are 14 residues in the CDR3. CDR3 loop: CSVATSGLWETQYF.

The genes are TRBV12-3 or TRBV12-4 and TRBJ2-3; TCRdb names TRBD1, which stays unverified in the absence of DNA. The CDR3 covers 15 residues. Here the CDR3 reads CASSFPGVGTDTQYF.

This chain links TRBV20-1 with TRBJ2-2; TCRdb designates TRBD1, a call that cannot be tested without DNA. There are 17 residues in the CDR3. Germline V gene data show CDR1 as DFQATT and CDR2 as SNEGSKA (reference sequence). The CDR3 reads CSARKGGRGRYSGELFF.

The J gene is TRBJ2-3, the V gene TRBV11-2; TCRdb returns TRBD1, unconfirmable since there is no DNA. This CDR3 spans 15 amino acids. CDR1 is SGHAT, CDR2 FQNNGV, per germline. The CDR3 loop reads CASSPTRGAGDTQYF.

The V call is TRBV20-1, the J call TRBJ1-6. This CDR3 is 14 amino acids long. Germline V gene lookup returns CDR1 DFQATT and CDR2 SNEGSKA (reference sequence). This chain's CDR3 is CSASFQTYNSPLHF.

The chain combines TRBV6-2 or TRBV6-3 with TRBJ1-2. Germline V CDR1 and CDR2: MNHEY, SVGEGT. This CDR3 is built from 20 residues. CDR3 protein: CASSYSTDPRAHRRVYGYTF.

This sequence joins TRBV7-6 and TRBJ2-1. The V gene's germline CDR1 is SGHVS and CDR2 FNYEAQ. The CDR3 totals 15 residues. CDR3 loop: CASSSKRERLNEQFF.

The gene calls are TRBV4-1 and TRBJ2-1; TCRdb's D call, TRBD1, is unchecked because there is no DNA. This CDR3 is built from 15 residues. CDR1 and CDR2 (germline): MGHRA, YSYEKL. This chain's CDR3 is CASSQVTGGTGEQFF.

The chain links TRBV20-1 to TRBJ2-6; there is no DNA to check the TCRdb D call of TRBD2. The CDR3 is 18 amino acids. The germline CDR1 and CDR2 sequences are DFQATT and SNEGSKA (reference sequence). The CDR3 sequence is CSARVPASGSSGANVLTF.

V usage is TRBV12-3 or TRBV12-4 and J usage is TRBJ2-2; as DNA is missing, the TRBD1 call by TCRdb cannot be tested. This CDR3 region has 16 residues. CDR3 loop: CASSLQGSVSTGELFF.

The chain carries TRBV6-1 and TRBJ2-7; TCRdb reports TRBD1, a call that lacks DNA to check it against. The germline CDR1 and CDR2 sequences are MNHNS and SASEGT. There are 13 residues in the CDR3. The CDR3 protein is CASSSRGHYEQYF.

The V call is TRBV6-5, the J call TRBJ1-5; no DNA is available, so the TRBD1 call from TCRdb remains unchecked. The CDR3 length is 13 residues. Germline CDR1 MNHEY, CDR2 SVGAGI. The CDR3 sequence is CASIRGYNQPQHF.

The genes are TRBV29-1 and TRBJ1-2. The CDR3 has 15 amino acids. Germline CDR1 SQVTM, CDR2 ANQGSEA. The CDR3 protein is CSVEGRLHATNGYTF.

The J gene is TRBJ1-1, the V gene TRBV10-2; absent DNA, TCRdb's TRBD1 call cannot be checked. CDR1 and CDR2 (germline): WSHSY, SAAADI. The CDR3 has 13 amino acids. The CDR3 spells CASSESTWGAAFF.

The genes are TRBV19 and TRBJ1-2; without DNA, the TCRdb call of TRBD1 cannot be checked. Germline assignment: CDR1 LNHDA and CDR2 SQIVND (reference sequence). This CDR3 is built from 16 residues. CDR3 sequence: CASSTGGGQGNYGYTF.

The chain carries TRBV7-9 and TRBJ2-7; TCRdb calls TRBD1, which cannot be checked without DNA. This CDR3 comprises 16 residues. From germline, CDR1 is SEHNR and CDR2 FQNEAQ (reference sequence). The CDR3 here is CASSLGTGGQTYEQYF.

V gene TRBV12-3 or TRBV12-4 combines with J gene TRBJ2-3. The CDR3 length is 15 residues. CDR3: CASSFSERLSRLQYF.

This chain uses TRBV19 with TRBJ2-7; the TCRdb call, TRBD1, lacks DNA for checking. This CDR3 contains 14 residues. The germline V gene has CDR1 LNHDA and CDR2 SQIVND (reference sequence). CDR3 amino acids: CASSTRQENYEQYF.

The rearrangement links TRBV5-1 to TRBJ2-7. The germline CDR1 and CDR2 sequences are SGHRS and YFSETQ. The CDR3 covers 13 residues. CDR3: CASSLLDSNEQYF.

The chain carries TRBV9 and TRBJ1-1; TCRdb calls TRBD1, which cannot be checked without DNA. The germline CDR1 and CDR2 sequences are SGDLS and YYNGEE. CDR3 length equals 15 residues. CDR3 amino acids: CASSAWTGRRTEAFF.

This rearrangement joins TRBV7-2 to TRBJ2-1; TCRdb proposes TRBD1, but this gene call is untestable without DNA. The germline gives CDR1 SGHTA, CDR2 FQGNSA. CDR3 length equals 16 residues. This chain's CDR3 is CASSSTTGVTYNEQFF. Full variable domain (rest looked up from reference TRBV7-2 and TRBJ2-1): GAGVSQSPSNKVTEKGKDVELRCDPISGHTALYWYRQSLGQGLEFLIYFQGNSAPDKSGLPSDRFSAERTGGSVSTLTIQRTQQEDSAVYLCASSSTTGVTYNEQFFGPGTRLTVL.